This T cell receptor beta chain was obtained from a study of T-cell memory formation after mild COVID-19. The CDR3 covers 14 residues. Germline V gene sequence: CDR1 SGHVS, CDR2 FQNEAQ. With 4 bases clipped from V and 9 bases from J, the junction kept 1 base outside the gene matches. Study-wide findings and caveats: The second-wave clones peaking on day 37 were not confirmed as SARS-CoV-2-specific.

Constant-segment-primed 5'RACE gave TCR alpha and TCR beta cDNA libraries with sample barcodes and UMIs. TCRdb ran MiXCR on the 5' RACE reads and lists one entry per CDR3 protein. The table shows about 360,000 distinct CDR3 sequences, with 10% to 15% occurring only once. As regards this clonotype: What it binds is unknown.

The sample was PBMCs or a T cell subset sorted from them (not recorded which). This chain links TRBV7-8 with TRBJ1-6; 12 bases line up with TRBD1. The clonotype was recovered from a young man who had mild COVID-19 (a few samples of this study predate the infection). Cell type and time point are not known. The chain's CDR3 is CASSWGQGASPLHF. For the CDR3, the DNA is TGTGCCAGCAGCTGGGGACAGGGGGCTTCACCCCTCCACTTT.